The 17 T cell receptor beta chains below were found in one sample sequenced in a study of blood T cell repertoires in COVID-19. Repertoires were generated with immunoSEQ multiplex PCR, while TCRdb's copy carries only in-frame clones and drops some. The sample yields about 160,000 clones, approximately 86% seen once. The sample taken for sequencing was peripheral blood. Receptor source: an elderly woman with active or convalescent COVID-19.

The J gene is TRBJ1-6, the V gene TRBV5-5; D gene uncertain. The CDR3 is 16 residues long. The ends were cut back, 0 bases at V and 6 bases at J, with 13 bases in the middle. Germline V gene sequence: CDR1 SGHKS, CDR2 YYEKEE (reference sequence). Here the CDR3 reads CASSLAPGLVNSPLHF. The CDR3 DNA follows: TGTGCCAGCAGCTTGGCCCCGGGGTTGGTTAATTCACCCCTCCACTTT.

The V and J genes are TRBV13 and TRBJ1-1, with 9 bases aligning to TRBD1. CDR3 length equals 16 residues. CDR1 is PRHDT and CDR2 is FYEKMQ in the germline V gene (reference sequence). V trimming: 4 bases; J trimming: 3 bases; junction bases outside the gene matches: 9. The CDR3 region is CASSWAGTGLYTEAFF. Written as DNA, the CDR3 is TGTGCCAGCAGCTGGGCCGGGACAGGGCTGTACACTGAAGCTTTCTTT.

The gene calls are TRBV5-1 and TRBJ1-5, with 8 bases that match TRBD1. The CDR3 length is 13 residues. Trimming cost V 3 bases and J 14 bases; bases outside gene matches: 10. Per the germline V gene, CDR1 is SGHRS and CDR2 is YFSETQ. The CDR3 is CASSWDRFEEKHF. The CDR3 DNA is TGCGCCAGCAGCTGGGACAGGTTTGAAGAAAAGCATTTT.

Of note for this clone: Other nucleotide sequences from this sample produce the same CDR3. The gene calls are TRBV10-2 and TRBJ1-1, with TRBD1 matching over 8 bases. The CDR3 consists of 12 residues. CDR1 and CDR2 (germline): WSHSY, SAAADI. Trimming at V came to 5 bases and at J to 8 bases, leaving 4 bases not matched to a gene. CDR3 residues: CASSLDRGEAFF. In nucleotides, the CDR3 is TGCGCCAGCAGTTTAGACAGGGGCGAAGCTTTCTTT.

This clone was counted only a few times. This sequence joins TRBV4-1 and TRBJ2-5, with 7 bases identical to TRBD2. V lost 5 bases, J lost 5 bases, and 14 bases stayed unmatched. Per the germline V gene, CDR1 is MGHRA and CDR2 is YSYEKL. The CDR3 has 16 residues. CDR3 loop: CASSWGGGRAVETQYF. CDR3 bases: TGCGCCAGCAGCTGGGGTGGAGGGAGGGCCGTGGAGACCCAGTACTTC.

The chain carries TRBV6-1 and TRBJ1-3; the D gene is possibly TRBD1 (6 bases). V was clipped by 0 bases and J by 4 bases, with 19 bases between them. The CDR3 is made up of 18 amino acids. Germline lookup yields CDR1 MNHNS and CDR2 SASEGT. The CDR3 DNA sequence: TGTGCCAGCAGTGAAGCGGGGGCCCCAGGGGCCGCGGGAAACACCATATATTTT. Translating gives CASSEAGAPGAAGNTIYF.

The J gene is TRBJ1-2, the V gene TRBV27; the D gene is possibly TRBD1 (5 bases). V dropped 0 bases and J dropped 6 bases, with 8 bases sitting between them. CDR1 MNHEY and CDR2 SMNVEV come from the germline V gene (reference sequence). The CDR3 is 13 residues long. The CDR3: CASSLSGHNGYTF. DNA of the CDR3: TGTGCCAGCAGTTTATCGGGGCACAATGGCTACACCTTC.

V and J are TRBV6-5 and TRBJ2-1, with TRBD2 matching over 8 bases. Germline loops: CDR1 MNHEY, CDR2 SVGAGI. V shed 2 bases and J 2 bases; nucleotides not matched to a gene: 5. The CDR3 is 16 amino acids. In DNA, the CDR3 is TGTGCCAGCAGTTACGAGCCAGCGGGAGCCTACAATGAGCAGTTCTTC. Protein sequence: CASSYEPAGAYNEQFF.

The chain carries TRBV15 and TRBJ2-7, with 7 bases lining up with TRBD1. The germline CDR1 and CDR2 sequences are LNHNV and YYDKDF (reference sequence). V trimming: 8 bases; J trimming: 2 bases; junction bases outside the gene matches: 6. The length of the CDR3 is 13 residues. The CDR3: CATSTGVTYEQYF. The CDR3 coding sequence is TGTGCCACCTCAACAGGGGTGACCTACGAGCAGTACTTC.

The chain links TRBV24-1 to TRBJ2-1; 9 bases agree with TRBD2. The CDR3 is 16 amino acids. Germline-derived CDR1 and CDR2 are KGHDR and SFDVKD. Trimming removed 3 bases from V and 2 bases from J; junction bases left unmatched: 4. The CDR3 DNA follows: TGTGCCACCAGTGATGGTAGCGGGGGCCCCTACAATGAGCAGTTCTTC. Translated: CATSDGSGGPYNEQFF.

The chain combines TRBV12-3 or TRBV12-4 with TRBJ1-4, with unresolved D. The CDR3 length is 13 residues. V dropped 3 bases and J dropped 7 bases, with 9 bases sitting between them. The chain's CDR3 is CASSFSGSEKLFF. The CDR3 nucleotides read TGTGCCAGCAGTTTCTCAGGAAGTGAAAAACTGTTTTTT.

The chain joins TRBV5-1 to TRBJ2-7, with 9 bases lining up with TRBD1. CDR1 SGHRS and CDR2 YFSETQ come from the germline V gene. Trimming cost V 4 bases and J 2 bases; bases outside gene matches: 4. This CDR3 has 14 amino acids. The CDR3 sequence is CASSEGQGTYEQYF. In DNA, the CDR3 is TGCGCCAGCAGCGAGGGACAGGGTACCTACGAGCAGTACTTC.

The sample holds a few counts of this clone. The CDR3 coding sequence is TGTGCCAGCAGCCAGATGCCTTTCCTCCCAGGGGGGCCCTATGGCTACACCTTC. Translation: CASSQMPFLPGGPYGYTF. The rearrangement links TRBV14 to TRBJ1-2, with 7 bases that match TRBD1. The V gene end was trimmed by 3 bases and the J gene end by 4 bases; junction bases not matched to a gene: 17. Germline V gives CDR1 SGHDN, CDR2 FVKESK. The CDR3 sequence is 18 residues long.

This sequence joins TRBV5-4 and TRBJ2-2; TRBD2 agrees at 8 bases. The CDR3 runs to 17 residues. Per germline, CDR1 SGHNT and CDR2 YYREEE (reference sequence). J was trimmed by 3 bases and V by 3 bases; bases with no gene match: 10. The CDR3 is CASSSAGGDKYTGELFF. For the CDR3, the DNA is TGTGCCAGCAGCTCGGCGGGGGGCGATAAGTACACCGGGGAGCTGTTTTTT.

The chain joins TRBV7-7 to TRBJ2-7, with 9 nucleotides matching TRBD1. The germline gives CDR1 SSHAT, CDR2 FNYEAQ (reference sequence). The CDR3 length is 13 residues. The ends lost 5 bases at V and 7 bases at J; junction bases unmatched: 6. The CDR3 nucleotides read TGTGCCAGCAGCGTAGACAGGGGGAGGGAGCAGTACTTC. This gives the protein CASSVDRGREQYF.

The CDR3 reads CAWSPPGLADYEQYF. Written as DNA, the CDR3 is TGTGCCTGGAGTCCACCAGGACTAGCGGACTACGAGCAGTACTTC. The gene calls are TRBV30 and TRBJ2-7; TRBD2 matches 10 bases. Trimming at V came to 2 bases and at J to 3 bases, leaving 7 bases not matched to a gene. Germline CDR1 reads GTSNPN; CDR2 reads SVGIG (reference sequence). The CDR3 has 15 residues.

CDR3 region: CASSTQTGGWANVLTF. DNA for the CDR3: TGCGCCAGCAGCACCCAAACAGGGGGATGGGCCAACGTCCTGACTTTC. This rearrangement joins TRBV5-1 to TRBJ2-6; 8 bases are a match to TRBD1. V was pared by 4 bases and J by 5 bases, with 8 bases of the junction left unmatched. The germline V gene encodes CDR1 SGHRS and CDR2 YFSETQ. The CDR3 is 16 residues long.